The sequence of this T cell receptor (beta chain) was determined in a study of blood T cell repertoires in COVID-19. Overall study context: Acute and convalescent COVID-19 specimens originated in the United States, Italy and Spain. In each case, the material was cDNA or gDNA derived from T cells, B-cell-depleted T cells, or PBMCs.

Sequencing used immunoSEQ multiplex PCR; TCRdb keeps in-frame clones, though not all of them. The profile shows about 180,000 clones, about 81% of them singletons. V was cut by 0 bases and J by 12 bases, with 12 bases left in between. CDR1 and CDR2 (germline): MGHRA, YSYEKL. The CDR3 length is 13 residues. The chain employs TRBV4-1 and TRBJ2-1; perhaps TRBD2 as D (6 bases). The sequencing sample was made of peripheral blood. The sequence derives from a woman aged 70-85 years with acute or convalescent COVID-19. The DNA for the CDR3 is TGCGCCAGCAGCCAAGATCGGGGGATAGGGCAGTTCTTC. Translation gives CASSQDRGIGQFF.